This T cell receptor (beta chain) was identified in a study of blood T cell repertoires in COVID-19. Study details: PBMCs, B-cell-depleted T cells, or T cells were the source of the cDNA or gDNA that made up the material.

Trimming took 3 bases from V and 8 from J, leaving 10 bases between them. The CDR3 contains 11 residues. Germline-derived CDR1 and CDR2 are SQVTM and ANQGSEA. Data came from immunoSEQ multiplex PCR; TCRdb stores just in-frame clones and leaves some out. The sample carries over 150,000 clones, around four fifths recorded once. Specimen: peripheral blood. This chain uses TRBV29-1 with TRBJ1-2, with D tentatively TRBD1 (6 bases). The TCR comes from an elderly woman with acute or convalescent COVID-19. CDR3 protein: CSVEAGDGYTF. In DNA, the CDR3 is TGCAGCGTTGAGGCAGGGGACGGCTACACCTTC.